These 9 T cell receptor beta chains share one sample of origin, sequenced in a study of radiotherapy plus CTLA-4 blockade in lung cancer. Only in-frame clones appear in the TCRdb table, and some are missing; sequencing was by immunoSEQ multiplex PCR. The profile covers approximately 25,000 clones, with about 76% appearing a single time and roughly 24% taken by the ten largest. The sequencing here drew on peripheral blood, taken from a patient treated with radiotherapy plus ipilimumab. The receptors stem from a human donor with non-small cell lung cancer that progressed on radiotherapy plus ipilimumab.

The rearrangement links TRBV4-1 to TRBJ2-3; D is unclear. This CDR3 is built from 14 residues. Trimming shortened V by 4 bases and J by 3 bases, and 11 bases separated the two germline ends. From germline, CDR1 is MGHRA and CDR2 YSYEKL. The CDR3 DNA is TGCGCCAGCAGCCTCGACACGATAACAGATACGCAGTATTTT. Its protein product is CASSLDTITDTQYF.

V gene TRBV28 combines with J gene TRBJ1-5, with D maybe TRBD1 (5 bases). The germline V gene has CDR1 MDHEN and CDR2 SYDVKM. Trimming removed 6 bases at V and 0 bases at J, with 12 bases between. The CDR3 is 15 residues long. CDR3 sequence: CASRPGPSSNQPQHF. In nucleotides, the CDR3 is TGTGCCAGCAGGCCGGGACCTTCTAGCAATCAGCCCCAGCATTTT.

This sequence joins TRBV27 and TRBJ1-1; no reliable D call. V lost 0 bases, J lost 2 bases, and 4 bases lay in between. Germline V lookup: CDR1 MNHEY, CDR2 SMNVEV (reference sequence). The CDR3 runs to 13 residues. The CDR3 reads CASSLSYNTEAFF. CDR3 in DNA: TGTGCCAGCAGTTTATCCTATAACACTGAAGCTTTCTTT.

V is TRBV25-1 and J is TRBJ2-5; a weak D match, TRBD2 (5 bases). Germline V gives CDR1 MGHDK, CDR2 SYGVNS. Trimming left V 1 base short and J 0 bases short, with 9 bases between. There are 15 residues in the CDR3. The CDR3 nucleotides are TGTGCCAGCAGTGAATCCGGGAAGTACCAAGAGACCCAGTACTTC. This gives the protein CASSESGKYQETQYF.

The genes are TRBV19 and TRBJ2-1; tentative D call: TRBD2 (6 bases). The V end was cut by 2 bases, the J end by 2 bases, with 7 bases between. The CDR3 loop spans 14 amino acids. CDR1 and CDR2 (germline): LNHDA, SQIVND (reference sequence). CDR3 protein: CASSIRTTYNEQFF. DNA for the CDR3: TGTGCCAGTAGTATACGGACTACCTACAATGAGCAGTTCTTC.

A single count supports this clone. The rearrangement links TRBV6-5 to TRBJ2-7; TRBD2 matches 11 bases. CDR3 length equals 15 residues. CDR1 and CDR2 from the germline V gene are MNHEY and SVGAGI. V lost 6 bases, J lost 2 bases, and 6 bases stayed unmatched. CDR3 residues: CASSYGTSGTYEQYF. DNA for the CDR3: TGTGCCAGCAGCTACGGGACTAGCGGTACCTACGAGCAGTACTTC.

The chain couples TRBV2 to TRBJ1-5; D is uncertain. V dropped 5 bases and J dropped 7 bases, with 12 bases sitting between them. Germline V gene data show CDR1 as SNHLY and CDR2 as FYNNEI. The CDR3 is 13 amino acids. The CDR3 DNA is TGTGCCAGCAGTTGGTGGGGTGCCCAGCCCCAGCATTTT. Its translation is CASSWWGAQPQHF.

The chain joins TRBV10-3 to TRBJ1-5; D is unresolved. The CDR3 runs to 15 residues. CDR1 ENHRY and CDR2 SYGVKD come from the germline V gene. The V gene lost 2 bases and the J gene lost 7 bases, with 15 bases spanning the gap. The CDR3 spells CAISETAGNNQPQHF. The CDR3 nucleotides are TGTGCCATCAGTGAGACAGCGGGGAACAACCAGCCCCAGCATTTT.

This clone was recorded once. The chain uses TRBV6-5 and TRBJ1-5; D remains ambiguous. Germline CDR1 MNHEY, CDR2 SVGAGI. Trimming took off 6 bases at V and 0 bases at J, with 12 bases between the two ends. This CDR3 spans 15 amino acids. The CDR3 is CASRPRADSNQPQHF. Here the CDR3 DNA reads TGTGCCAGCAGGCCCCGGGCAGATAGCAATCAGCCCCAGCATTTT.